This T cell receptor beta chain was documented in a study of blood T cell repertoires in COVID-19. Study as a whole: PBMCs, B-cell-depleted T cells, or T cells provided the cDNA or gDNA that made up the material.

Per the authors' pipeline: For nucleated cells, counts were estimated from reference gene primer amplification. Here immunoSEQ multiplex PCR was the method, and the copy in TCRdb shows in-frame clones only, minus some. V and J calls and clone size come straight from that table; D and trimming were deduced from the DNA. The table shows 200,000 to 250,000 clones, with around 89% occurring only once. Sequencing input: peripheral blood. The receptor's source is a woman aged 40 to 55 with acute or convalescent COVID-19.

CDR3 nucleotides: TGTGCCAGCAGCCCCGGGGAAGGGCTCAATGGCTACACCTTC. It translates to CASSPGEGLNGYTF. V is TRBV27 and J is TRBJ1-2; D is uncertain. From germline, CDR1 is MNHEY and CDR2 SMNVEV (reference sequence). This CDR3 contains 14 residues. V was cut by 6 bases and J by 6 bases, with 17 bases left in between.